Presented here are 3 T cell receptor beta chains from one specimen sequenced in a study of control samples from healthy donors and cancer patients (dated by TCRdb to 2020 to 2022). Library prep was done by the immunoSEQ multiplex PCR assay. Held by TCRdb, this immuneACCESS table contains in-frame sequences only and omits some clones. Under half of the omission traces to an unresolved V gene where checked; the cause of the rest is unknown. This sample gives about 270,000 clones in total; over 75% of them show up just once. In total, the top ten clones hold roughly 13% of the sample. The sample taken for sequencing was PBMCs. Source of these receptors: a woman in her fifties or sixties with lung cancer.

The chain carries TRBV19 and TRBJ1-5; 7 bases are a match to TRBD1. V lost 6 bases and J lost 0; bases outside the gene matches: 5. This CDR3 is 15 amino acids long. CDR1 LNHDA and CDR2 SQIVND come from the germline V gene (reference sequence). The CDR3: CASSLGQYSNQPQHF. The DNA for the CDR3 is TGTGCCAGTAGCTTGGGACAGTATAGCAATCAGCCCCAGCATTTT.

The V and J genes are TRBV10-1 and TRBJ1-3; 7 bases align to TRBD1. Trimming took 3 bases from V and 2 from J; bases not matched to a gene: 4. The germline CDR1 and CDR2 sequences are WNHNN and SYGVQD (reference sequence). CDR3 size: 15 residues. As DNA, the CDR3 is TGCGCCAGCAGTGAAGAGAGGGGGCCTGGAAACACCATATATTTT. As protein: CASSEERGPGNTIYF.

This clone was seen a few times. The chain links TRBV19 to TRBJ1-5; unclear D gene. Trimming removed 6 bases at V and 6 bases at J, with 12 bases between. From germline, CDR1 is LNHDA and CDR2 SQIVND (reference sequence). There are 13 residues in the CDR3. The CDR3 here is CASRDYDGQPQHF. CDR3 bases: TGTGCCAGTAGGGATTATGATGGTCAGCCCCAGCATTTT.